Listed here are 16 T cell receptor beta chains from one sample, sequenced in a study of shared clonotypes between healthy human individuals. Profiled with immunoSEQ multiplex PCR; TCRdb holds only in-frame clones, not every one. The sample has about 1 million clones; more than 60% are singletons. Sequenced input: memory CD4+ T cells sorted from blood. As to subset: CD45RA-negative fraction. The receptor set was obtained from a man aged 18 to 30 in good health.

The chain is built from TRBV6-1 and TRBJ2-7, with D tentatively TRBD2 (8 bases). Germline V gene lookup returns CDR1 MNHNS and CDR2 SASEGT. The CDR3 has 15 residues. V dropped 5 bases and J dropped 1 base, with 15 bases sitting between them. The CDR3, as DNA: TGTGCCAGCAGTCGGGAGGGACAGACTTCCTACGAGCAGTACTTC. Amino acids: CASSREGQTSYEQYF.

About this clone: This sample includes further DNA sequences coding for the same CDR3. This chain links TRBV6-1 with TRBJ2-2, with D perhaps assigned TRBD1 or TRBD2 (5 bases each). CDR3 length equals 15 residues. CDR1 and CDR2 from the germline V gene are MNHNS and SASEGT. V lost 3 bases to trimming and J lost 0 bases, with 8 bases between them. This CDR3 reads CASSEGRTNTGELFF. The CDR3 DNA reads TGTGCCAGCAGTGAGGGACGTACGAACACCGGGGAGCTGTTTTTT.

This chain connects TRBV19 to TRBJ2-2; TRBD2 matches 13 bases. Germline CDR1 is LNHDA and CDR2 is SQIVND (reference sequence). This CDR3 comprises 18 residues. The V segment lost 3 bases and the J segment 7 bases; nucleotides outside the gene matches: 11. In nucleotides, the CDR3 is TGTGCCAGTAGTATCCGGACTAGCGGGGGCTGGGTTGGCGGGGAGCTGTTTTTT. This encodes CASSIRTSGGWVGGELFF.

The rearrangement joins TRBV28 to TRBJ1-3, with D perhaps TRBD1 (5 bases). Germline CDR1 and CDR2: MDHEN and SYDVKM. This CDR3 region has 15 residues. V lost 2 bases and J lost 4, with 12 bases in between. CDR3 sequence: CASSLLGTAGNTIYF. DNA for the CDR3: TGTGCCAGCAGTTTACTCGGGACTGCAGGAAACACCATATATTTT.

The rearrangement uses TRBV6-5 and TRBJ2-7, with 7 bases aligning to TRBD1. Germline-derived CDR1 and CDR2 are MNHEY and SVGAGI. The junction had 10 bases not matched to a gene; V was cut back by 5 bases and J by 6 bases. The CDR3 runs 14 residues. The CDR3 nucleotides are TGTGCCAGCAGTCAGGGCTACAGGGGACCCGAGCAGTACTTC. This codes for CASSQGYRGPEQYF.

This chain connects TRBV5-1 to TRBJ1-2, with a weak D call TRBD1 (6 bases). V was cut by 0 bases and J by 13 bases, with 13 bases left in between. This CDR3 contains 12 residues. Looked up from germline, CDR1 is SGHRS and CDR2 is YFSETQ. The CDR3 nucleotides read TGCGCCAGCAGCTTGGAGGGGGGTTCACGCACCTTC. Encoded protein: CASSLEGGSRTF. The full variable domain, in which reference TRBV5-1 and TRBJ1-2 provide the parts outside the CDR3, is KAGVTQTPRYLIKTRGQQVTLSCSPISGHRSVSWYQQTPGQGLQFLFEYFSETQRNKGNFPGRFSGRQFSNSRSEMNVSTLELGDSALYLCASSLEGGSRTFGSGTRLTVV.

This CDR3 reads CASSQGLDPTYEQYF. The DNA of the CDR3 is TGCGCCAGCAGCCAAGGGCTGGATCCAACTTACGAGCAGTACTTC. The chain links TRBV4-3 to TRBJ2-7; D remains ambiguous. The V end was cut by 1 base, the J end by 4 bases, with 14 bases between. Germline lookup yields CDR1 LGHNA and CDR2 YSLEER. There are 15 residues in the CDR3.

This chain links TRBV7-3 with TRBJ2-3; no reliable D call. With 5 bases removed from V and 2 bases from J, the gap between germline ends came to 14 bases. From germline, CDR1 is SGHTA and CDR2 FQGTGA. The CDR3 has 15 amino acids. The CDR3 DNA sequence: TGTGCCAGCAGCCTACAGACCAGCCCCACAGATACGCAGTATTTT. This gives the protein CASSLQTSPTDTQYF.

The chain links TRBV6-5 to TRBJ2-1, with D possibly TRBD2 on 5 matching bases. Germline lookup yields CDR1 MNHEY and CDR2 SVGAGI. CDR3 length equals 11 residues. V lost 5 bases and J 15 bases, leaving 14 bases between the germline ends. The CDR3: CASSPGRAGFF. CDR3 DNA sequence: TGTGCCAGCAGTCCCGGCCGGGCGGGGTTCTTC.

The CDR3 bases are TGTGCCAGCTCGCCAGACAGGGGGCACACTGAAGCTTTCTTT. Its protein is CASSPDRGHTEAFF. The V gene is TRBV18, the J gene TRBJ1-1; 10 bases match TRBD1. The V segment lost 6 bases and the J segment 3 bases; nucleotides outside the gene matches: 4. This CDR3 region has 14 residues. Germline lookup yields CDR1 KGHSH and CDR2 LQKENI.

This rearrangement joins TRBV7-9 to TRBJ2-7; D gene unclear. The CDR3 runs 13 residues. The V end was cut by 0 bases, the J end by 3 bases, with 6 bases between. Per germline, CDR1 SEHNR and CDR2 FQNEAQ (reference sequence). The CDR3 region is CASSLASSYEQYF. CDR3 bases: TGTGCCAGCAGCTTAGCGTCTAGCTACGAGCAGTACTTC.

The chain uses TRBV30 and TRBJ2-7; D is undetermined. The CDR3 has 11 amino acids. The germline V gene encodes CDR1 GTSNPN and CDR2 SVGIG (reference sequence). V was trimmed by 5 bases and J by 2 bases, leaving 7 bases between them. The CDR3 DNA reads TGTGCCTGGGCTCAAACCTACGAGCAGTACTTC. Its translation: CAWAQTYEQYF.

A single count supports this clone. CDR3 DNA sequence: TGTGCCAGCAGTTACCGGCAGGGGAAAGATACGCAGTATTTT. Encoded protein: CASSYRQGKDTQYF. The V and J genes are TRBV6-5 and TRBJ2-3, with D perhaps matching TRBD1 (6 bases). The CDR3 covers 14 residues. From germline, CDR1 is MNHEY and CDR2 SVGAGI. Trimming left V 2 bases short and J 5 bases short, with 11 bases between.

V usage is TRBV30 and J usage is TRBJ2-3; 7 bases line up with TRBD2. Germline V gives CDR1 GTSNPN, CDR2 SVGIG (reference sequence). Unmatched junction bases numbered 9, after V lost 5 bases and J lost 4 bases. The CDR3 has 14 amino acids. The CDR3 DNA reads TGTGCCTGGGTTTGGGGCGGGAGCCCAGATACGCAGTATTTT. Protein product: CAWVWGGSPDTQYF.

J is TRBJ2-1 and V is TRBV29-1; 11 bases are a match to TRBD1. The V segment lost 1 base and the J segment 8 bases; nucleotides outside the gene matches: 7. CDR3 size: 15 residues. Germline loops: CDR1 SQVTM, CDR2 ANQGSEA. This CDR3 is CSVEVLGQGADEQFF. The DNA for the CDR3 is TGCAGCGTTGAAGTACTTGGACAGGGGGCCGATGAGCAGTTCTTC.

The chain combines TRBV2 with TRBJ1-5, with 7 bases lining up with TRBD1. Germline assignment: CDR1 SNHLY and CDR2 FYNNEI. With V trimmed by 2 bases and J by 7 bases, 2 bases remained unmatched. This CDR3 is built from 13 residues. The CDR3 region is CASSEYRGQPQHF. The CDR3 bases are TGTGCCAGCAGTGAATACAGGGGCCAGCCCCAGCATTTT.